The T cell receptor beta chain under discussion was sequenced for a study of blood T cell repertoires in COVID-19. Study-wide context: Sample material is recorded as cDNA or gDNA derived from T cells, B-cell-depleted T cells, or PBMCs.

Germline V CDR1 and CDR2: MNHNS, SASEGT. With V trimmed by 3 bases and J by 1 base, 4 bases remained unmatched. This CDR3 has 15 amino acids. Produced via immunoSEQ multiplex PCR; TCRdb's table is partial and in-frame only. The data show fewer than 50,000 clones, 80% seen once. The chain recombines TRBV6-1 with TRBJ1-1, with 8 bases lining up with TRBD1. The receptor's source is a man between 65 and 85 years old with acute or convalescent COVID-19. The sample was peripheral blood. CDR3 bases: TGTGCCAGCAGTGATATGGGACAGGCGAACACTGAAGCTTTCTTT. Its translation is CASSDMGQANTEAFF.